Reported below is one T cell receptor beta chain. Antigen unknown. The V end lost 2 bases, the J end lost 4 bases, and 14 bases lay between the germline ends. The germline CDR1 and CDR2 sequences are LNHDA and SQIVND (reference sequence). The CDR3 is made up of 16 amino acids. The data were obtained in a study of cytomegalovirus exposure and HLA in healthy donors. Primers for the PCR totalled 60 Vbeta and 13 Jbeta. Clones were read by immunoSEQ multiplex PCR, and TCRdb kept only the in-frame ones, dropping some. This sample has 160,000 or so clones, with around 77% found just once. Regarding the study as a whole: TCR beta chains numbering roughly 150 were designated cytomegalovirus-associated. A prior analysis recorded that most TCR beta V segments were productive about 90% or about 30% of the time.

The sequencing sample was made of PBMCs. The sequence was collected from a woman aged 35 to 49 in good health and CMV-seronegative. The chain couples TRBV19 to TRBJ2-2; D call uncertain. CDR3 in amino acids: CASSISVAKGTGELFF. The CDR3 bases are TGTGCCAGTAGTATATCGGTAGCTAAAGGCACCGGGGAGCTGTTTTTT.